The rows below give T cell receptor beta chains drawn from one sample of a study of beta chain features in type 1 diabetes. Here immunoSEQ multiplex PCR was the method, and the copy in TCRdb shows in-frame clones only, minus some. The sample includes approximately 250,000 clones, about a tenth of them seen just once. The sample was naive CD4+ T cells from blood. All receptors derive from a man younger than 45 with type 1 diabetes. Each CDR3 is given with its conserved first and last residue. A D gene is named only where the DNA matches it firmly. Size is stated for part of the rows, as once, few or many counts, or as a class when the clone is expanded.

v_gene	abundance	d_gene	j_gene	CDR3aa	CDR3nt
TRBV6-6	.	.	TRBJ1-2	CATRINGGDGYTF	TGTGCCACCAGGATTAATGGGGGGGATGGCTACACCTTC
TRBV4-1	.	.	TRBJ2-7	CASSHRAGSYEQYF	TGCGCCAGCAGCCACAGGGCTGGCTCCTACGAGCAGTACTTC
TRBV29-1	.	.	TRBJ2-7	CSVEEGIGVPYEQYF	TGCAGCGTTGAAGAAGGGATCGGGGTCCCCTACGAGCAGTACTTC
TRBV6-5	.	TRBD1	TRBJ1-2	CASTWTGDGYTF	TGTGCCAGCACCTGGACAGGGGATGGCTACACCTTC
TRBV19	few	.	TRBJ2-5	CASSITRSQQETQYF	TGTGCCAGTAGTATCACTAGATCCCAGCAAGAGACCCAGTACTTC
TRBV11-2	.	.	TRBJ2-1	CASRGLYNEQFF	TGTGCCAGCAGGGGGCTGTACAATGAGCAGTTCTTC
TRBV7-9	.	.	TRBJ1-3	CASTSGTPGNTIYF	TGTGCCAGCACCTCGGGGACACCGGGAAACACCATATATTTT
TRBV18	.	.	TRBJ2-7	CASSPDRQAYEQYF	TGTGCCAGCTCACCCGACAGACAAGCCTACGAGCAGTACTTC
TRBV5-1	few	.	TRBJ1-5	CASSLDINQPQHF	TGCGCCAGCAGCTTGGACATCAATCAGCCCCAGCATTTT
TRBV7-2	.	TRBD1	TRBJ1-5	CASSLRQGHQPQHF	TGTGCCAGCAGCCTCCGACAGGGTCATCAGCCCCAGCATTTT
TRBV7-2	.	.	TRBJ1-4	CASSLPGLPNQKLFF	TGTGCCAGCAGCCTTCCGGGACTCCCAAACCAAAAACTGTTTTTT
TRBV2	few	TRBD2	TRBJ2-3	CASATGGRTDTQYF	TGTGCCAGCGCAACGGGGGGGAGAACAGATACGCAGTATTTT
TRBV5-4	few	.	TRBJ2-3	CASSLGTNTDTQYF	TGTGCCAGCAGCTTGGGGACTAACACAGATACGCAGTATTTT
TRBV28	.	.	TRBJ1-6	CASKQGNNSPLHF	TGTGCCAGCAAACAGGGTAACAATTCACCCCTCCACTTT
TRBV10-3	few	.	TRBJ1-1	CATAPGGTEAFF	TGTGCCACAGCCCCCGGGGGAACTGAAGCTTTCTTT
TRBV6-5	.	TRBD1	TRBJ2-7	CASSYSGQGAFYEQYF	TGTGCCAGCAGTTACTCCGGACAGGGGGCGTTCTACGAGCAGTACTTC
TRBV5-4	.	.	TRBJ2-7	CASSLVGASSYEQYF	TGTGCCAGCAGCTTGGTGGGGGCCAGCTCCTACGAGCAGTACTTC
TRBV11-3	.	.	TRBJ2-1	CASSFREGDEQFF	TGTGCCAGCAGCTTTCGTGAGGGTGATGAGCAGTTCTTC
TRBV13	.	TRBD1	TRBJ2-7	CASSADRGMYEQYF	TGTGCCAGCAGCGCGGACAGGGGGATGTACGAGCAGTACTTC
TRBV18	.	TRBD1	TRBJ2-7	CASSMGQREQYF	TGTGCCAGCTCGATGGGACAGCGCGAGCAGTACTTC
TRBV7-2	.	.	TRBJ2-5	CASSPRGGGWLGTQYF	TGTGCCAGCAGCCCCCGAGGAGGCGGGTGGCTGGGGACCCAGTACTTC
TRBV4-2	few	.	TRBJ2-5	CASSQPDGTRKETQYF	TGTGCCAGCAGCCAACCAGACGGGACTCGGAAAGAGACCCAGTACTTC
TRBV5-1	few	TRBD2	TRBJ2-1	CASFSGGGRRDNEQFF	TGCGCCAGCTTTTCCGGCGGGGGGCGCAGAGACAATGAGCAGTTCTTC
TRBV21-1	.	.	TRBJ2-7	CASSKASEQYF	TGTGCCAGCAGCAAAGCCTCCGAGCAGTACTTC
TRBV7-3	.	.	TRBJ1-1	CASSQRGNTEAFF	TGTGCCAGCAGCCAAAGGGGGAACACTGAAGCTTTCTTT
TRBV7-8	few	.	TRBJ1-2	CASSLEFQADYGYTF	TGTGCCAGCAGCTTAGAGTTTCAGGCCGACTATGGCTACACCTTC
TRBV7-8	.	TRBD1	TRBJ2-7	CASSLGQNYEQYF	TGTGCCAGCAGCTTGGGACAGAACTACGAGCAGTACTTC
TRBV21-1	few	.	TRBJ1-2	CASSNRALNYGYTF	TGTGCCAGCAGCAACAGGGCACTCAACTATGGCTACACCTTC
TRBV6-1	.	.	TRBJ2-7	CASSEAGSDEQYF	TGTGCCAGCAGTGAGGCAGGGTCCGACGAGCAGTACTTC
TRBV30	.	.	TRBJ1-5	CAWSVEWGFNQPQHF	TGTGCCTGGAGTGTCGAATGGGGCTTCAATCAGCCCCAGCATTTT
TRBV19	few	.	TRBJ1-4	CASLQGDATNEKLFF	TGTGCCAGCCTACAGGGAGATGCAACTAATGAAAAACTGTTTTTT
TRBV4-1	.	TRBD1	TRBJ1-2	CASSSGTGAYGYTF	TGCGCCAGCAGTTCCGGGACAGGGGCCTATGGCTACACCTTC
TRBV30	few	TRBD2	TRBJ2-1	CAWNLASSGVFAVQFF	TGTGCCTGGAATTTGGCGTCTAGCGGGGTTTTCGCGGTGCAGTTCTTC
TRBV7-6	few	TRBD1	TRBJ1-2	CASSFTQGSGYGYTF	TGTGCCAGCAGCTTTACACAGGGGAGTGGCTATGGCTACACCTTC
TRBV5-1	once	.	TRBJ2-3	CASSPGGPADADTQYF	TGCGCCAGCAGCCCAGGAGGCCCCGCGGACGCAGATACGCAGTATTTT
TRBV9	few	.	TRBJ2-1	CASSVTRDNEQFF	TGTGCCAGCAGCGTGACTAGGGACAATGAGCAGTTCTTC
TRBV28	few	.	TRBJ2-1	CASSFAPSGPLNEQFF	TGTGCCAGCAGTTTCGCGCCCAGCGGGCCACTCAATGAGCAGTTCTTC
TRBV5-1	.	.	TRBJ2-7	CASSPHRTGSGEQYF	TGCGCCAGCAGCCCGCACAGGACCGGCTCTGGCGAGCAGTACTTC
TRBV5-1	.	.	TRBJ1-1	CASSLAGITEAFF	TGCGCCAGCAGCTTGGCGGGGATAACTGAAGCTTTCTTT
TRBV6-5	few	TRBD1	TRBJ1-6	CASSYRWTGINSPLHF	TGTGCCAGCAGTTACCGATGGACAGGGATTAATTCACCCCTCCACTTT
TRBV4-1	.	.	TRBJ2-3	CASSPIREDKARYTQYF	TGCGCCAGCAGCCCTATCAGAGAGGACAAAGCGCGCTATACGCAGTATTTT
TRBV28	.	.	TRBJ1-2	CASSSGRRHYGYTF	TGTGCCAGCAGTTCAGGTCGCCGTCACTATGGCTACACCTTC
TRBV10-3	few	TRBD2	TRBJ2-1	CASRDYGNEQFF	TGTGCCAGCCGGGACTATGGCAATGAGCAGTTCTTC
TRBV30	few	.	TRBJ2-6	CAWSTAGANVLTF	TGTGCCTGGAGCACTGCTGGGGCCAACGTCCTGACTTTC
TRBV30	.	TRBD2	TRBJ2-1	CAWRRTGGDEQFF	TGTGCCTGGAGAAGGACGGGGGGGGACGAGCAGTTCTTC
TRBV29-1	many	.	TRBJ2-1	CSVERLEGAEQFF	TGCAGCGTTGAACGACTAGAGGGCGCTGAGCAGTTCTTC
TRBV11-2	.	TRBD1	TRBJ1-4	CASSPGQGNEKLFF	TGTGCCAGCAGCCCGGGACAGGGTAATGAAAAACTGTTTTTT
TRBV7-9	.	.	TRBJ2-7	CASSLNRANEQYF	TGTGCCAGCAGCTTGAACAGGGCCAACGAGCAGTACTTC
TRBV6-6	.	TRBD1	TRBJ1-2	CASRGQGGGYTF	TGTGCCAGCAGGGGACAGGGAGGGGGCTACACCTTC
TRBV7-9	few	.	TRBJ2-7	CASSRESYEQYF	TGTGCCAGCAGCCGGGAATCCTACGAGCAGTACTTC